This TCR beta chain was sequenced for a study of shared T cell receptors in the human thymus. TCRdb keeps only in-frame clones here, not all; method: immunoSEQ multiplex PCR. The sample holds tens of thousands of clones, 90% to 95% seen once. Per the germline V gene, CDR1 is LNHDA and CDR2 is SQIVND (reference sequence). CDR3 size: 16 residues. The J segment lost 6 bases and the V segment lost 0 bases, leaving 7 bases of the junction unmatched. The receptor comes from a human donor. The gene calls are TRBV19 and TRBJ2-4; TRBD1 matches 8 bases. Material: thymocytes. CDR3 bases: TGTGCCAGTAGTATAGAGGCAGGGGGCGAGGGAAACATTCAGTACTTC. This sequence encodes CASSIEAGGEGNIQYF. The full variable domain, rest sourced from reference TRBV19 and TRBJ2-4, is DGGITQSPKYLFRKEGQNVTLSCEQNLNHDAMYWYRQDPGQGLRLIYYSQIVNDFQKGDIAEGYSVSREKKESFPLTVTSAQKNPTAFYLCASSIEAGGEGNIQYFGAGTRLSVL.